The clone carrying this TCR beta chain was counted a single time. This sample was included in a study of cytomegalovirus exposure and HLA in healthy donors. Assay used: immunoSEQ multiplex PCR; TCRdb lists only in-frame clones, some missing. Among 100,000 to 150,000 clones, about 90% were seen once, and the ten largest hold 1.9%. The origin of this receptor is a woman under 30 in good health and CMV-seronegative. The specimen sequenced was PBMCs.

CDR3 bases: TGTGCCAGCAGTTTAGTTTCTGATACGCAGTATTTT. Protein product: CASSLVSDTQYF. This chain joins TRBV27 and TRBJ2-3; D gene uncertain. Looked up from germline, CDR1 is MNHEY and CDR2 is SMNVEV (reference sequence). The CDR3 covers 12 residues. The V end lost 2 bases, the J end lost 6 bases, and 6 bases lay between the germline ends.